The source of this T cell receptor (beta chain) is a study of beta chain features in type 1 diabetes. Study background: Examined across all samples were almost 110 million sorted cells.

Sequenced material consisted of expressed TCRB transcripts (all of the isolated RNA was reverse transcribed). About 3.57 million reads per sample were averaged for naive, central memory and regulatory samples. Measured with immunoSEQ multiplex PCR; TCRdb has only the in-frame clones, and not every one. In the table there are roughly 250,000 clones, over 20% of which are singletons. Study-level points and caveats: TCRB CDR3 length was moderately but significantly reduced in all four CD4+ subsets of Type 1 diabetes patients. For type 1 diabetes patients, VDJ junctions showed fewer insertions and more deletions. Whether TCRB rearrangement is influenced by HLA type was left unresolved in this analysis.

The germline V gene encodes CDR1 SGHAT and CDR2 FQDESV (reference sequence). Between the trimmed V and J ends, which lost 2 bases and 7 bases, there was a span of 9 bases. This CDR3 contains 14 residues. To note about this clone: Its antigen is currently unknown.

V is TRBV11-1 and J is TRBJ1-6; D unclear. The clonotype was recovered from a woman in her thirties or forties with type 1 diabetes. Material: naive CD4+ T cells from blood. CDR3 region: CASSLRGQNSPLHF. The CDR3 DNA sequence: TGTGCCAGCAGCTTACGAGGGCAGAATTCACCCCTCCACTTT.